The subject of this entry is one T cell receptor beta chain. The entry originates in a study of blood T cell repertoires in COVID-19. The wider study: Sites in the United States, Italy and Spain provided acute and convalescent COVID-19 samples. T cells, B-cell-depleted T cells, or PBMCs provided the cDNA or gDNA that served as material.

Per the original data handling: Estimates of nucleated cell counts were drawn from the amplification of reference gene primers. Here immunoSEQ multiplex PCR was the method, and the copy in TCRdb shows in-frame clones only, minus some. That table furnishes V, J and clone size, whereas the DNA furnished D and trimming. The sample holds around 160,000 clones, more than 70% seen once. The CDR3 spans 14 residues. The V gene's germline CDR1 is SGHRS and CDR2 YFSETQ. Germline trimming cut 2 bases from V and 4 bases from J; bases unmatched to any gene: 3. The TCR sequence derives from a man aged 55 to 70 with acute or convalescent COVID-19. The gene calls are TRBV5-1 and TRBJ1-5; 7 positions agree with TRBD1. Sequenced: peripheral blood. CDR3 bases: TGCGCCAGCAGCTTAGGGGGCGAGAATCAGCCCCAGCATTTT. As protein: CASSLGGENQPQHF.